Shown below are 32 T cell receptor beta chains from a single sample sequenced in a study of technical replicates of blood from several donors. Sequenced by immunoSEQ multiplex PCR; TCRdb stores in-frame clones only, minus some. Found here are 84,000 or so clones, just over 90% of them singletons; the top ten hold 0.24%. The specimen was T cells isolated from PBMCs. All receptors derive from a human donor in good health.

As DNA, the CDR3 is TGTGCCAGCAGCGTAGGACTGAACTCTGGAAACACCATATATTTT. Its protein product is CASSVGLNSGNTIYF. The chain combines TRBV9 with TRBJ1-3, with unresolved D. Trimming removed 0 bases from V and 0 bases from J, with 7 bases in between. This CDR3 is built from 15 residues. Germline V gives CDR1 SGDLS, CDR2 YYNGEE.

J is TRBJ2-1 and V is TRBV28, with D tentatively TRBD2 (6 bases). Germline loops: CDR1 MDHEN, CDR2 SYDVKM. V was pared by 3 bases and J by 0 bases, with 15 bases between. CDR3 length: 17 amino acids. As DNA, the CDR3 is TGTGCCAGCAGTTTTAGGAGGGGCCAAAGCTCCTACAATGAGCAGTTCTTC. This sequence encodes CASSFRRGQSSYNEQFF.

The gene calls are TRBV10-3 and TRBJ2-7, with TRBD2 as a possible D gene (6 bases). Trimming took 7 bases from V and 0 from J, leaving 10 bases between them. This CDR3 is built from 13 residues. Germline V gene data show CDR1 as ENHRY and CDR2 as SYGVKD. The CDR3 loop is CAIKSGGSYEQYF. The CDR3 DNA reads as TGTGCCATCAAGTCCGGGGGCTCCTACGAGCAGTACTTC.

The chain uses TRBV27 and TRBJ1-1; D possibly corresponds to TRBD1 (5 bases). The germline V gene encodes CDR1 MNHEY and CDR2 SMNVEV (reference sequence). The CDR3 contains 16 residues. The V end was cut by 1 base, the J end by 3 bases, with 15 bases between. In DNA, the CDR3 is TGTGCCAGCAGTTTATACTGGCAGGGTTTTGACACTGAAGCTTTCTTT. This codes for CASSLYWQGFDTEAFF.

The chain uses TRBV2 and TRBJ1-2; a weak D match, TRBD1 (6 bases). Germline CDR1 reads SNHLY; CDR2 reads FYNNEI. The V end lost 2 bases, the J end lost 8 bases, and 15 bases lay between the germline ends. The CDR3 is made up of 14 amino acids. The DNA for the CDR3 is TGTGCCAGCAGTGAATACAGGGATGGTTACGGCTACACCTTC. The encoded protein is CASSEYRDGYGYTF.

The chain joins TRBV10-2 to TRBJ2-7; D possibly corresponds to TRBD1 (5 bases). Germline CDR1 and CDR2: WSHSY and SAAADI. Trimming took 4 bases from V and 2 from J, leaving 6 bases between them. This CDR3 is 12 amino acids long. This CDR3 reads CASSGGTYEQYF. The CDR3 bases are TGCGCCAGCAGTGGGGGCACCTACGAGCAGTACTTC.

The genes are TRBV2 and TRBJ2-7, with 7 bases that match TRBD1. V lost 2 bases, J lost 0 bases, and 4 bases stayed unmatched. The germline V gene has CDR1 SNHLY and CDR2 FYNNEI. The CDR3 is made up of 15 amino acids. The CDR3 reads CASSEYRGPSYEQYF. Here the CDR3 DNA reads TGTGCCAGCAGTGAATACAGGGGCCCCTCCTACGAGCAGTACTTC.

The genes are TRBV10-3 and TRBJ2-3; 10 positions agree with TRBD1. The J segment lost 3 bases and the V segment lost 4 bases, leaving 1 base of the junction unmatched. Germline CDR1 reads ENHRY; CDR2 reads SYGVKD. The CDR3 length is 14 residues. The CDR3 protein is CAISGQGATDTQYF. The CDR3 region has the DNA TGTGCCATCAGTGGACAGGGGGCAACAGATACGCAGTATTTT.

The CDR3 loop reads CASSGGLQETQYF. The CDR3 DNA follows: TGTGCCAGTAGTGGAGGCCTCCAAGAGACCCAGTACTTC. The genes are TRBV19 and TRBJ2-5; D is perhaps TRBD2 (5 bases). Germline CDR1 and CDR2: LNHDA and SQIVND (reference sequence). This CDR3 comprises 13 residues. V lost 5 bases, J lost 1 base, and 8 bases lay in between.

V gene TRBV13 combines with J gene TRBJ2-3; D may be TRBD1 (6 bases). Between the trimmed V and J ends, which lost 0 bases and 6 bases, there was a span of 13 bases. The CDR3 is 15 amino acids. The V gene's germline CDR1 is PRHDT and CDR2 FYEKMQ (reference sequence). CDR3 sequence (DNA): TGTGCCAGCAGCTTAGGGGCAGGGGATTTGGATACGCAGTATTTT. Translating it yields CASSLGAGDLDTQYF.

The chain combines TRBV5-4 with TRBJ1-2; the D is unclear. Trimming removed 3 bases from V and 6 bases from J, with 9 bases in between. The germline V gene has CDR1 SGHNT and CDR2 YYREEE (reference sequence). CDR3 length: 12 residues. The CDR3 nucleotides are TGTGCCAGCAGCTCCGAGGGAGATGGCTACACCTTC. Translation: CASSSEGDGYTF.

The chain employs TRBV19 and TRBJ1-1, with 8 bases lining up with TRBD1. The ends lost 5 bases at V and 7 bases at J; junction bases unmatched: 15. CDR3 length equals 16 residues. The germline CDR1 and CDR2 sequences are LNHDA and SQIVND (reference sequence). The CDR3 loop is CASSSLPWTGRNEAFF. The CDR3 DNA reads TGTGCCAGTAGTTCGTTGCCTTGGACAGGGAGAAATGAAGCTTTCTTT. Full variable domain (missing parts from reference TRBV19 and TRBJ1-1): DGGITQSPKYLFRKEGQNVTLSCEQNLNHDAMYWYRQDPGQGLRLIYYSQIVNDFQKGDIAEGYSVSREKKESFPLTVTSAQKNPTAFYLCASSSLPWTGRNEAFFGQGTRLTVV.

This chain links TRBV19 with TRBJ2-3; D uncertain. Per the germline V gene, CDR1 is LNHDA and CDR2 is SQIVND (reference sequence). V was trimmed by 3 bases and J by 0 bases, leaving 7 bases between them. The CDR3 is 14 residues long. The CDR3 DNA reads TGTGCCAGTAGTATTACAGCAAGCACAGATACGCAGTATTTT. It encodes CASSITASTDTQYF.

The chain combines TRBV29-1 with TRBJ2-5; D may be TRBD2 (5 bases). The CDR3 runs to 16 residues. The V gene lost 2 bases and the J gene lost 2 bases, with 18 bases spanning the gap. The germline gives CDR1 SQVTM, CDR2 ANQGSEA. Here the CDR3 DNA reads TGCAGCGTTGAAACTAGTCTGGGGTTAGCGCAAGAGACCCAGTACTTC. This gives the protein CSVETSLGLAQETQYF.

The chain uses TRBV19 and TRBJ1-5, with D perhaps matching TRBD1 (5 bases). This CDR3 spans 17 amino acids. The V and J ends lost 3 bases and 4 bases respectively, with 19 bases between them. CDR1 is LNHDA, CDR2 SQIVND, per germline (reference sequence). Written as DNA, the CDR3 is TGTGCCAGTAGTATCAGGCGACAGTTGGTGGGAAATCAGCCCCAGCATTTT. Its protein is CASSIRRQLVGNQPQHF.

The chain uses TRBV5-6 and TRBJ2-7, with TRBD1 identical over 9 bases. The length of the CDR3 is 14 residues. Trimming at V came to 2 bases and at J to 5 bases, leaving 5 bases not matched to a gene. Looked up from germline, CDR1 is SGHDT and CDR2 is YYEEEE. CDR3 region: CASSFTGGRNEQYF. The DNA of the CDR3 is TGTGCCAGCAGCTTTACAGGGGGCCGGAACGAGCAGTACTTC.

The genes are TRBV29-1 and TRBJ2-7; 9 nucleotides line up with TRBD2. The CDR3 covers 13 residues. The trim removed 5 bases at V and 4 bases at J, leaving 6 bases unmatched. Germline V gene data show CDR1 as SQVTM and CDR2 as ANQGSEA. CDR3 residues: CSVLLAGRYEQYF. The CDR3 coding sequence is TGCAGCGTTCTGCTAGCGGGAAGGTACGAGCAGTACTTC.

J is TRBJ1-2 and V is TRBV15, with D perhaps matching TRBD1 (6 bases). The V gene lost 4 bases and the J gene lost 4 bases, with 19 bases spanning the gap. In germline, CDR1 is LNHNV, CDR2 YYDKDF (reference sequence). The CDR3 has 16 amino acids. CDR3 coding DNA: TGTGCCACCAGCATCTTACAGGGCGTCCCGTTCTATGGCTACACCTTC. Protein: CATSILQGVPFYGYTF.

This clone appeared a single time. The chain joins TRBV5-1 to TRBJ2-2; 9 bases line up with TRBD2. The V and J ends lost 3 bases and 5 bases, in that order; junction bases with no gene match: 5. The CDR3 length is 15 residues. Germline V CDR1 and CDR2: SGHRS, YFSETQ. In DNA form, the CDR3 reads TGCGCCAGCAGCTACGGACTAGCGTCTACCGGGGAGCTGTTTTTT. Amino acid sequence: CASSYGLASTGELFF.

The rearrangement links TRBV12-1 to TRBJ2-7; the table names TRBD1, a call not compared with the DNA. TRBV12-1 is flagged as a pseudogene. This CDR3 spans 14 amino acids. The chain's CDR3 is CASSFVQFSYEQYF. CDR3 DNA: TGTGCCAGCAGCTTTGTACAGTTTTCCTACGAGCAGTACTTC.

The J gene is TRBJ2-7, the V gene TRBV5-4; a possible D gene is TRBD2 (5 bases). This CDR3 has 13 amino acids. Between the trimmed V and J ends, which lost 4 bases and 3 bases, there was a span of 11 bases. CDR1 and CDR2 (germline): SGHNT, YYREEE (reference sequence). The CDR3 region is CASSTSGIYEQYF. CDR3 DNA sequence: TGTGCCAGCAGCACTTCCGGGATCTACGAGCAGTACTTC.

V usage is TRBV4-1 and J usage is TRBJ2-1; 7 bases line up with TRBD1. The CDR3 is 16 residues long. Germline V gene data show CDR1 as MGHRA and CDR2 as YSYEKL. Trimming at V came to 3 bases and at J to 4 bases, leaving 9 bases not matched to a gene. Written as DNA, the CDR3 is TGCGCCAGCAGCCAGACCAGGGGGTGGAGATACAATGAGCAGTTCTTC. Its translation: CASSQTRGWRYNEQFF.

The chain is built from TRBV28 and TRBJ2-3, with no clear D. The CDR3 is made up of 12 amino acids. The germline CDR1 and CDR2 sequences are MDHEN and SYDVKM. V gave up 3 bases and J gave up 11 bases, with 12 bases separating them. As DNA, the CDR3 is TGTGCCAGCAGTTTCGGAGCGCTCTGGCAGTATTTT. It codes for CASSFGALWQYF. Full variable domain (remainder filled in from reference TRBV28 and TRBJ2-3): DVKVTQSSRYLVKRTGEKVFLECVQDMDHENMFWYRQDPGLGLRLIYFSYDVKMKEKGDIPEGYSVSREKKERFSLILESASTNQTSMYLCASSFGALWQYFGPGTRLTVL.

This chain links TRBV5-1 with TRBJ2-7, with 10 bases lining up with TRBD1. Trimming cost V 7 bases and J 7 bases; bases outside gene matches: 17. Germline loops: CDR1 SGHRS, CDR2 YFSETQ. The CDR3 is made up of 16 amino acids. The CDR3 DNA follows: TGCGCCAGCTCTCCTAGGGGAGGACAGGGGGAGTGGGAGCAGTACTTC. Amino acid sequence: CASSPRGGQGEWEQYF. The whole variable domain, filled in from reference TRBV5-1 and TRBJ2-7, reads KAGVTQTPRYLIKTRGQQVTLSCSPISGHRSVSWYQQTPGQGLQFLFEYFSETQRNKGNFPGRFSGRQFSNSRSEMNVSTLELGDSALYLCASSPRGGQGEWEQYFGPGTRLTVT.

This chain joins TRBV6-6 and TRBJ2-7, with 9 positions matching TRBD1. V lost 6 bases and J lost 5; bases outside the gene matches: 8. Germline V gives CDR1 MNHNY, CDR2 SVGAGI (reference sequence). This CDR3 has 14 amino acids. CDR3 loop: CASSSDRGRDEQYF. In DNA, the CDR3 is TGTGCCAGCAGCTCGGACAGGGGTAGGGACGAGCAGTACTTC.

This clone was detected only once. This chain joins TRBV2 and TRBJ1-3; 8 nucleotides align to TRBD1. V shed 8 bases, J shed 2 bases, and the junction held 2 bases outside the gene matches. The length of the CDR3 is 13 residues. In germline, CDR1 is SNHLY, CDR2 FYNNEI. CDR3 sequence (DNA): TGTGCCAGCGTACAGGGGGCTGGAAACACCATATATTTT. This translates into CASVQGAGNTIYF. The variable domain in full, with the rest retrieved from reference TRBV2 and TRBJ1-3, is EPEVTQTPSHQVTQMGQEVILRCVPISNHLYFYWYRQILGQKVEFLVSFYNNEISEKSEIFDDQFSVERPDGSNFTLKIRSTKLEDSAMYFCASVQGAGNTIYFGEGSWLTVV.

The chain combines TRBV11-2 with TRBJ2-2; D is possibly TRBD1 (6 bases). Trimming took 4 bases from V and 3 from J, leaving 12 bases between them. The V gene's germline CDR1 is SGHAT and CDR2 FQNNGV. This CDR3 is 15 amino acids long. The CDR3: CASSSLRGDTGELFF. CDR3 DNA sequence: TGTGCCAGCAGCTCCCTCAGGGGAGACACCGGGGAGCTGTTTTTT.

The chain combines TRBV13 with TRBJ1-1, with a possible D match to TRBD1 (6 bases). Between the trimmed V and J ends, which lost 2 bases and 4 bases, there was a span of 17 bases. Germline V gene data show CDR1 as PRHDT and CDR2 as FYEKMQ (reference sequence). The CDR3 is made up of 16 amino acids. This CDR3 is CASSLSRGAGVTEAFF. The CDR3 DNA follows: TGTGCCAGCAGCTTATCCCGGGGGGCCGGGGTCACTGAAGCTTTCTTT.

This chain links TRBV7-9 with TRBJ2-6, with a weak D call TRBD2 (6 bases). This CDR3 comprises 16 residues. Germline V gives CDR1 SEHNR, CDR2 FQNEAQ (reference sequence). Trimming left V 6 bases short and J 0 bases short, with 12 bases between. The CDR3: CASRGGASSGANVLTF. The CDR3 nucleotides read TGTGCCAGCAGAGGAGGGGCTAGCTCTGGGGCCAACGTCCTGACTTTC. Looking up the rest from reference TRBV7-9 and TRBJ2-6 gives the full variable domain: DTGVSQNPRHKITKRGQNVTFRCDPISEHNRLYWYRQTLGQGPEFLTYFQNEAQLEKSRLLSDRFSAERPKGSFSTLEIQRTEQGDSAMYLCASRGGASSGANVLTFGAGSRLTVL.

The chain employs TRBV28 and TRBJ1-5; D remains ambiguous. The V end lost 5 bases, the J end lost 2 bases, and 10 bases lay between the germline ends. CDR3 size: 14 residues. Germline V gene sequence: CDR1 MDHEN, CDR2 SYDVKM. The CDR3 bases are TGTGCCAGCAGTCTCCGCAGGCGCAATCAGCCCCAGCATTTT. Its protein is CASSLRRRNQPQHF. Combining the CDR3 with reference TRBV28 and TRBJ1-5 gives the whole variable domain DVKVTQSSRYLVKRTGEKVFLECVQDMDHENMFWYRQDPGLGLRLIYFSYDVKMKEKGDIPEGYSVSREKKERFSLILESASTNQTSMYLCASSLRRRNQPQHFGDGTRLSIL.

The chain employs TRBV7-9 and TRBJ1-6; D uncertain. In germline, CDR1 is SEHNR, CDR2 FQNEAQ (reference sequence). V lost 2 bases and J 4 bases, leaving 9 bases between the germline ends. The CDR3 is made up of 15 amino acids. The CDR3 DNA reads TGTGCCAGCAGCTTATCCGGGAGGTATAATTCACCCCTCCACTTT. Amino acid sequence: CASSLSGRYNSPLHF. The full variable domain, completed using reference TRBV7-9 and TRBJ1-6, is DTGVSQNPRHKITKRGQNVTFRCDPISEHNRLYWYRQTLGQGPEFLTYFQNEAQLEKSRLLSDRFSAERPKGSFSTLEIQRTEQGDSAMYLCASSLSGRYNSPLHFGNGTRLTVT.

The chain links TRBV4-1 to TRBJ1-5; D uncertain. CDR1 MGHRA and CDR2 YSYEKL come from the germline V gene. Trimming shortened V by 4 bases and J by 0 bases, and 10 bases separated the two germline ends. This CDR3 spans 15 amino acids. The CDR3 is CASSPFVYSNQPQHF. The CDR3 bases are TGCGCCAGCAGCCCGTTCGTGTATAGCAATCAGCCCCAGCATTTT.